Described below is a single T cell receptor beta chain sequence and its context. The data originate from a study of technical replicates of blood from several donors. Trimming took 2 bases from V and 5 from J, leaving 8 bases between them. CDR1 SGHDT and CDR2 YYEEEE come from the germline V gene. This CDR3 is 13 amino acids long. The assay was immunoSEQ multiplex PCR, and TCRdb's table has in-frame clones only and misses some. The repertoire includes about 80,000 clones, roughly 91% of them detected once, and approximately 0.41% sits in the top ten. Sequencing was carried out using T cells isolated from PBMCs. This TCR derives from a human donor in good health. The chain couples TRBV5-6 to TRBJ2-1; D is ambiguous. CDR3 in DNA: TGTGCCAGCAGCTTTCCCCCCAACAATGAGCAGTTCTTC. Its translation: CASSFPPNNEQFF.